Given below is one T cell receptor beta chain in context. This table comes from immunoSEQ multiplex PCR, and its TCRdb copy is limited to in-frame clones, with some not included. The sample has about 2.1 million clones; 80% to 95% are singletons. Cells designated naive CD8 were CD45RO-negative and were positively selected for CCR7, with terminally differentiated effector memory CD45RA+ cells excluded. Everyone who donated was a Caucasian adult who lived in Nashville, Tennessee. The entry originates in a study of shared clonotypes between healthy human individuals. There are 15 residues in the CDR3. Germline V lookup: CDR1 MNHEY, CDR2 SMNVEV (reference sequence). V shed 7 bases and J shed 0 bases, with 14 bases lying between them.

This clonotype was obtained from a man younger than 35 in good health. Some clones in this sample may be carry-over from other donors' samples. J is TRBJ2-3 and V is TRBV27; D uncertain. Sequencing was carried out using naive CD8+ T cells from PBMCs. The CDR3 coding sequence is TGTGCCAGCACGTCCAGACACTCTAGCACAGATACGCAGTATTTT. This sequence encodes CASTSRHSSTDTQYF.